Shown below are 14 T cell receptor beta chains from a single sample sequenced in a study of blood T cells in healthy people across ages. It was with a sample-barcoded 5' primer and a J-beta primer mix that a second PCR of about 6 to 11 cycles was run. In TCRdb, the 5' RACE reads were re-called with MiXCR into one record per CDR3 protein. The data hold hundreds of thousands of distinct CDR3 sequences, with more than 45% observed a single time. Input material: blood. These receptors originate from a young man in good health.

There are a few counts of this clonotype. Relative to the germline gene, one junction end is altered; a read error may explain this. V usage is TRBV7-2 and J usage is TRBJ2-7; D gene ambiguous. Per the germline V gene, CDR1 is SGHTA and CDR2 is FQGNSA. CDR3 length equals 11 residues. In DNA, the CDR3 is TGTGCCAGCAGCGGTACTTACGGGCAGTACTTC. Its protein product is CASSGTYGQYF.

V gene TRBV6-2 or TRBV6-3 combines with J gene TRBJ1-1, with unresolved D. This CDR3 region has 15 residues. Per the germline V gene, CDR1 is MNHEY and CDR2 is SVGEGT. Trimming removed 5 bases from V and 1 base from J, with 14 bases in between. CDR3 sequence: CASSPLTLENTEAFF. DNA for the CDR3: TGTGCCAGCAGTCCTTTGACACTAGAGAACACTGAAGCTTTCTTT.

CDR3 protein: CASMPHLGAGQYYEQYF. CDR3 DNA sequence: TGTGCCAGCATGCCCCACCTCGGAGCAGGGCAATACTACGAGCAGTACTTC. The J gene is TRBJ2-5, the V gene TRBV6-2 or TRBV6-3; tentative D call: TRBD1 (5 bases). The last part of the DNA fits TRBJ2-7 better; the J call may be wrong. The CDR3 has 17 residues. Germline-derived CDR1 and CDR2 are MNHEY and SVGEGT.

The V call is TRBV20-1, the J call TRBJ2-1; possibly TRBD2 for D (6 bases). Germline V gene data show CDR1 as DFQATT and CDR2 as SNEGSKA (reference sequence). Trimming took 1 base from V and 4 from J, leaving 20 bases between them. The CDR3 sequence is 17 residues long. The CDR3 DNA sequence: TGCAGTGCTAGAGTCCTCATCGGGAGTTATGGGTACAATGAGCAGTTCTTC. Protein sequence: CSARVLIGSYGYNEQFF.

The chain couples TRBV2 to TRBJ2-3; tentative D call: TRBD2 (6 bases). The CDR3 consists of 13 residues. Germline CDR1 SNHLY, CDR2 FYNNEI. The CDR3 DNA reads TGTGCTCCCCCGCGGGGAGAGACAGATACGCAGTATTTT. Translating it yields CAPPRGETDTQYF.

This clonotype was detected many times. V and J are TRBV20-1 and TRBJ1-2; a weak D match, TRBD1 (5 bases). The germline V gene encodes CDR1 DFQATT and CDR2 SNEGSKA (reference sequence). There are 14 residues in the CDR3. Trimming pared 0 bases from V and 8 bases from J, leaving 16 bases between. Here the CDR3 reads CSARDGGGYGGYTF. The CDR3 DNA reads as TGCAGTGCTAGAGACGGCGGGGGGTATGGAGGCTACACCTTC.

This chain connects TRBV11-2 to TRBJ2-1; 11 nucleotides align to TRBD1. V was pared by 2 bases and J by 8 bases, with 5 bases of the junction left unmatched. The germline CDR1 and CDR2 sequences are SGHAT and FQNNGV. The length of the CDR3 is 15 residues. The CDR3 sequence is CASSLNGQGADEQFF. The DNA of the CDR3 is TGTGCCAGCAGCTTAAATGGACAGGGGGCCGATGAGCAGTTCTTC.

In DNA, the CDR3 is TGTGCCAGCAGTGAGGGTTGGTTGATAACGGTCGGAACTGAAGCTTTCTTT. The encoded protein is CASSEGWLITVGTEAFF. The chain has TRBV2 and TRBJ1-1; D remains ambiguous. Trimming removed 3 bases at V and 5 bases at J, with 22 bases between. This CDR3 region has 17 residues. Germline lookup yields CDR1 SNHLY and CDR2 FYNNEI.

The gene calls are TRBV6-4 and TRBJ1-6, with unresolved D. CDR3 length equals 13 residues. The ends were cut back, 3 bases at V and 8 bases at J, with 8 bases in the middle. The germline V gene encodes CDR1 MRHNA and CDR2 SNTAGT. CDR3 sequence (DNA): TGTGCCAGCAGTGAAGCACAGCATTCACCCCTCCACTTT. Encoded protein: CASSEAQHSPLHF.

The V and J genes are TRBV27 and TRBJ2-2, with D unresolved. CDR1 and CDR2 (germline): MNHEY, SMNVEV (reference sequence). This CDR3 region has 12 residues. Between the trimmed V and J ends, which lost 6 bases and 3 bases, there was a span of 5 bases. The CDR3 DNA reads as TGTGCCAGCAGATTTTACACCGGGGAGCTGTTTTTT. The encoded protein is CASRFYTGELFF.

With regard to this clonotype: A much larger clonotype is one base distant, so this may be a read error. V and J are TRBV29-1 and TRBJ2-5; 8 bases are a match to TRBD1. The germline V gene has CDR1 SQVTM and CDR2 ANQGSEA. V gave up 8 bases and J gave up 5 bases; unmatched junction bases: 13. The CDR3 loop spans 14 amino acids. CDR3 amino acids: CSHSAAGGVETQYF. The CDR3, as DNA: TGCAGCCATTCCGCGGCAGGGGGCGTGGAGACCCAGTACTTC.

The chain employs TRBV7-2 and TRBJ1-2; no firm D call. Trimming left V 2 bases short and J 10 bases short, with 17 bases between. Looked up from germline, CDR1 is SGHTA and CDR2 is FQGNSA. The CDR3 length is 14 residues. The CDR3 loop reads CASSLSRGVLVYTF. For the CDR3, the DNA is TGTGCCAGCAGCTTAAGCCGCGGGGTTCTGGTCTACACCTTC.

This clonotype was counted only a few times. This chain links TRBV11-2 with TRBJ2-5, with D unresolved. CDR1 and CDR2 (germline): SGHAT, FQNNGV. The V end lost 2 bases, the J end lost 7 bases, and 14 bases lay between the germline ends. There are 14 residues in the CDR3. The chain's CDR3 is CASSLRMGRPTQYF. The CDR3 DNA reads TGTGCCAGCAGCTTACGCATGGGTCGGCCGACCCAGTACTTC.

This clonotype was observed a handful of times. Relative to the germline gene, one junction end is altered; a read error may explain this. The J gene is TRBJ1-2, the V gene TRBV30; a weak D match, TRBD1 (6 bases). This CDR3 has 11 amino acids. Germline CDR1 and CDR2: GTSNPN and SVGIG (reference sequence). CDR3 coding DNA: TGTGCCGGGAGTAAGGGGGGCGGCTACACCTTC. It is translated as CAGSKGGGYTF.